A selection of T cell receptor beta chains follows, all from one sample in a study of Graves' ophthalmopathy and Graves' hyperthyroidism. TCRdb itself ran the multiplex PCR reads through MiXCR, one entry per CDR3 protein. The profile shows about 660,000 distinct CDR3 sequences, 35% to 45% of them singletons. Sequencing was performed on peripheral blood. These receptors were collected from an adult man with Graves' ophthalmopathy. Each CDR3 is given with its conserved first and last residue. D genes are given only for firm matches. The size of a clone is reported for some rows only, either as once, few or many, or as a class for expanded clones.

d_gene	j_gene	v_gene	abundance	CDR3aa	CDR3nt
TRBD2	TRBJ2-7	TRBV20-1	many	CSALLTSGSFEQYF	TGCAGTGCCCTCCTGACTAGCGGATCCTTCGAGCAGTACTTC
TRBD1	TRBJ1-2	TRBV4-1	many	CASSHQGGEGYTF	TGCGCCAGCAGCCACCAAGGGGGCGAAGGCTACACCTTC
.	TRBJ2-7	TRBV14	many	CASSQEDRPSYEQYF	TGTGCCAGCAGCCAAGAGGACAGACCCTCCTACGAGCAGTACTTC
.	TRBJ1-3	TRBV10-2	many	CASSEPGTGNTIYF	TGCGCCAGCAGTGAGCCAGGAACAGGAAACACCATATATTTT
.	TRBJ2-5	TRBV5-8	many	CASSLDLAAVDVTQYF	TGTGCCAGCAGCTTGGATTTAGCGGCGGTGGATGTGACCCAGTACTTC
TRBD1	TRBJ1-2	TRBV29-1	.	CSVALSGTGFYGYTF	TGCAGCGTTGCCCTGTCCGGGACAGGTTTCTATGGCTACACCTTC
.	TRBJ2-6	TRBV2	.	CASRGTTGKGANVLTF	TGTGCCAGCAGAGGGACTACAGGGAAAGGGGCCAACGTCCTGACTTTC
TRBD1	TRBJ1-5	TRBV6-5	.	CASSGDRVHSNQPQHF	TGTGCCAGCAGTGGGGACAGGGTCCATAGCAATCAGCCCCAGCATTTT
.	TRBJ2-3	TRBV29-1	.	CSVAGTDRDTQYF	TGCAGCGTCGCGGGGACAGACCGGGATACGCAGTATTTT
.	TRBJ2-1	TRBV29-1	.	CSVEGAASSYNEQFF	TGCAGCGTTGAAGGCGCAGCAAGCTCCTACAATGAGCAGTTCTTC
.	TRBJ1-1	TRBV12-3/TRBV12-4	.	CASRRDTLNTEAFF	TGTGCCAGCAGACGGGACACTTTGAACACTGAAGCTTTCTTT
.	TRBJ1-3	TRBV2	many	CASVQRLSGNTIYF	TGTGCCAGCGTGCAGAGGCTTTCTGGAAACACCATATATTTT
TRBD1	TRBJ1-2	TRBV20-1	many	CSAREPSHGTGTYGYTF	TGCAGTGCTAGAGAACCCTCCCACGGGACAGGGACTTACGGCTACACCTTC
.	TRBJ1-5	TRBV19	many	CASSIRGDQPQHF	TGTGCCAGTAGTATAAGGGGGGACCAGCCCCAGCATTTT
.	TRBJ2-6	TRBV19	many	CASSMLLYSGANVLTF	TGTGCCAGTAGTATGCTCCTCTACTCTGGGGCCAACGTCCTGACTTTC
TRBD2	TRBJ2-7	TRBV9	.	CASTTRGGRVAEQYF	TGTGCCAGCACCACTCGGGGGGGTCGAGTGGCCGAGCAGTACTTC
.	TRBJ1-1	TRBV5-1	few	CASSSDGGGLEAFF	TGCGCCAGCAGCTCCGACGGGGGGGGACTTGAAGCTTTCTTT
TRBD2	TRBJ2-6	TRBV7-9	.	CASSLAGISGGPGANVLTF	TGTGCCAGCAGCCTCGCGGGGATTAGCGGGGGACCTGGGGCCAACGTCCTGACTTTC
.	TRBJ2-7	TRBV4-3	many	CASSQGWQNPYEQYF	TGCGCCAGCAGCCAAGGCTGGCAGAATCCCTACGAGCAGTACTTC
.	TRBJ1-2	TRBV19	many	CASSMERGTHYGYTF	TGTGCCAGTAGTATGGAAAGGGGGACGCACTATGGCTACACCTTC
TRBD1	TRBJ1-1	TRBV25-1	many	CASRLGQGTGNTEAFF	TGTGCCAGCAGGTTGGGACAGGGTACGGGGAACACTGAAGCTTTCTTT
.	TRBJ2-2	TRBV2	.	CASSPNIKWNTGELFF	TGTGCCAGCAGTCCCAACATCAAATGGAACACCGGGGAGCTGTTTTTT
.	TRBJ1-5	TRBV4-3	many	CASSQDGNQPQHF	TGTGCCAGCAGCCAGGACGGAAATCAGCCCCAGCATTTT
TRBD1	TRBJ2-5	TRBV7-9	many	CASSRDRVAGTQYF	TGTGCCAGCAGCCGGGACAGAGTTGCGGGGACCCAGTACTTC
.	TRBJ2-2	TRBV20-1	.	CSATQTGSTNTGELLF	TGCAGTGCGACCCAGACGGGGTCAACGAACACCGGGGAGCTGCTTTTT
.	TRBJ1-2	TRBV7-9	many	CASSFDGRGYTF	TGTGCCAGCAGCTTTGATGGCCGCGGCTACACCTTC
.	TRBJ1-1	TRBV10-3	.	CAINSGTTEAFF	TGTGCCATCAATTCGGGGACCACTGAAGCTTTCTTT
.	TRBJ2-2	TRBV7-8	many	CASSPRQGRDTGELFF	TGTGCCAGCAGCCCAAGACAGGGGAGGGACACCGGGGAGCTGTTTTTT
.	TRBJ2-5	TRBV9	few	CASSGGTETQYF	TGTGCCAGCAGCGGGGGGACGGAGACCCAGTACTTC
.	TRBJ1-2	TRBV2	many	CASSETGKLTGAGYGYTF	TGTGCCAGCAGTGAAACGGGGAAGCTCACAGGAGCGGGCTATGGCTACACCTTC
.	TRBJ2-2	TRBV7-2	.	CASSQEVGAWNTGELFF	TGTGCCAGCAGCCAAGAGGTGGGAGCTTGGAACACCGGGGAGCTGTTTTTT
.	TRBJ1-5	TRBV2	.	CASRGLAVRDQPQHF	TGTGCCAGCAGGGGCCTGGCGGTGCGAGATCAGCCCCAGCATTTT
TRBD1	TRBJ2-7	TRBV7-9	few	CASSLGTGGFEQYF	TGTGCCAGCAGCTTAGGGACAGGGGGGTTCGAGCAGTACTTC
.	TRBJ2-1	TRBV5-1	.	CASSLGGSDINEQFF	TGCGCCAGCAGCTTGGGTGGGTCAGATATCAATGAGCAGTTCTTC
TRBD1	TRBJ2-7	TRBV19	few	CASSTRQGSYGQYF	TGTGCCAGTAGTACGAGACAGGGATCCTACGGGCAGTACTTC
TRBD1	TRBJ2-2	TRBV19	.	CASKTPGTGLTGELFF	TGTGCCAGCAAGACCCCGGGGACAGGGCTCACCGGGGAGCTGTTTTTT
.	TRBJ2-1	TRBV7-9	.	CASSLLWSSYNEQFF	TGTGCCAGCAGCTTACTGTGGAGCTCCTACAATGAGCAGTTCTTC
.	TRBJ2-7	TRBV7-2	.	CASSSDGHYEQYF	TGTGCCAGCAGCTCGGACGGACACTACGAGCAGTACTTC
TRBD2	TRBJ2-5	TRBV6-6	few	CASSYIGLAGGHQETQYF	TGTGCCAGCAGTTACATTGGGCTAGCGGGGGGGCACCAAGAGACCCAGTACTTC
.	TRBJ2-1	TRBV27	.	CASSFPIDEQFF	TGTGCCAGCAGTTTCCCAATCGATGAGCAGTTCTTC
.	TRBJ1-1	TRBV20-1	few	CSAREAGANTEAFF	TGCAGTGCTAGAGAGGCAGGGGCGAACACTGAAGCTTTCTTT
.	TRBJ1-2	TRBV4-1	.	CASSQEGRGNYGYTF	TGCGCCAGCAGCCAAGAAGGGCGGGGAAACTATGGCTACACCTTC
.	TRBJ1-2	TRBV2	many	CASSDVGNAYGYTF	TGTGCCAGCAGTGATGTAGGGAACGCCTATGGCTACACCTTC
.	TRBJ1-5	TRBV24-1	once	CATSDRAVPETQHF	TGTGCCACCAGTGACCGTGCCGTTCCGGAGACCCAGCATTTT
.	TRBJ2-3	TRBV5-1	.	CASSLDFPTDTQYF	TGCGCCAGCAGCTTGGACTTTCCCACAGATACGCAGTATTTT
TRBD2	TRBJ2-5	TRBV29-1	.	CSVYTSGSGETQYF	TGCAGCGTTTACACTAGCGGGAGCGGTGAGACCCAGTACTTC
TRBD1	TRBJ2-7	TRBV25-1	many	CARKVRDRGLQAYF	TGTGCCAGGAAGGTCCGGGACAGGGGGCTTCAGGCGTACTTC
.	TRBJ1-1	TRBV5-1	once	CASNLVGTSFF	TGCGCCAGCAACTTGGTAGGTACATCTTTCTTT
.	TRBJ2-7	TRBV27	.	CASSLYGSSYEQYF	TGTGCCAGCAGTTTATACGGGTCCTCCTACGAGCAGTACTTC
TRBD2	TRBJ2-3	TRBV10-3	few	CAITGLDGDTQYF	TGTGCCATCACTGGACTAGATGGAGATACGCAGTATTTT
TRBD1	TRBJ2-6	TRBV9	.	CASSPKVGVRTGVPGANVLTF	TGCGCCAGCAGCCCAAAAGTAGGCGTGCGGACAGGGGTGCCTGGGGCCAACGTCCTGACTTTC
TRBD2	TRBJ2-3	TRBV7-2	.	CASSVAGGRTDTQYF	TGTGCCAGCAGCGTAGCGGGGGGCCGGACAGATACGCAGTATTTT